The 2 T cell receptor beta chains given below trace back to one sample, sequenced in a study of blood T cell repertoires in COVID-19. TCRdb's table, derived via immunoSEQ multiplex PCR, lists solely in-frame clones and lacks some. Among about 150,000 clones listed, approximately 88% were seen once. Sequenced input: peripheral blood. These receptors all stem from a woman aged 60-75 years with acute or convalescent COVID-19.

The chain combines TRBV19 with TRBJ1-1, with a possible D match to TRBD1 (5 bases). The V end lost 5 bases, the J end lost 5 bases, and 15 bases lay between the germline ends. CDR1 is LNHDA and CDR2 is SQIVND in the germline V gene (reference sequence). This CDR3 contains 14 residues. The CDR3 loop is CASSPGTTNTEAFF. CDR3 sequence (DNA): TGTGCCAGTAGTCCCGGGACTACGAATACTGAAGCTTTCTTT.

This clone has a handful of counts. The rearrangement joins TRBV27 to TRBJ1-1; 10 bases agree with TRBD1. V was pared by 6 bases and J by 7 bases, with 5 bases of the junction left unmatched. The CDR3 is made up of 13 amino acids. The V gene's germline CDR1 is MNHEY and CDR2 SMNVEV (reference sequence). CDR3 residues: CASSRTGGNEAFF. CDR3 bases: TGTGCCAGCAGCCGGACAGGGGGAAATGAAGCTTTCTTT.